The 22 T cell receptor beta chains given below trace back to one sample, sequenced in a study of cytomegalovirus exposure and HLA in healthy donors. A multiplex PCR was run with 60 Vbeta primers and 13 Jbeta primers. This table comes from immunoSEQ multiplex PCR, and its TCRdb copy is limited to in-frame clones, with some not included. The sample has around 160,000 clones; around 75% are singletons. Sequenced material: PBMCs. The origin of the receptors is a woman between 40 and 50 years old in good health and CMV-seropositive.

This clone was seen a handful of times. This chain uses TRBV7-8 with TRBJ2-2; D call uncertain. The V end lost 5 bases, the J end lost 7 bases, and 11 bases lay between the germline ends. The CDR3 has 13 amino acids. Germline loops: CDR1 SGHVS, CDR2 FQNEAQ. CDR3 coding DNA: TGTGCCAGCAGCCTACCGCGGCACGGGGAGCTGTTTTTT. Protein sequence: CASSLPRHGELFF.

V is TRBV9 and J is TRBJ2-1; 9 nucleotides agree with TRBD2. This CDR3 is 17 amino acids long. The trim removed 0 bases at V and 2 bases at J, leaving 6 bases unmatched. Germline V gives CDR1 SGDLS, CDR2 YYNGEE. CDR3 sequence: CASSVGAAGGPYNEQFF. The CDR3 DNA follows: TGTGCCAGCAGCGTAGGGGCGGCGGGAGGGCCCTACAATGAGCAGTTCTTC.

The chain has TRBV29-1 and TRBJ2-7, with 9 bases fitting TRBD2. Trimming took 6 bases from V and 5 from J; bases not matched to a gene: 5. Germline V gene data show CDR1 as SQVTM and CDR2 as ANQGSEA. This CDR3 is 12 amino acids long. CDR3 bases: TGCAGCGTCGTAGCGGGAGTGCACGAGCAGTACTTC. Its protein product is CSVVAGVHEQYF.

The chain uses TRBV28 and TRBJ2-4; 7 nucleotides line up with TRBD2. The CDR3 totals 14 residues. V shed 5 bases and J 0 bases; nucleotides not matched to a gene: 1. CDR1 MDHEN and CDR2 SYDVKM come from the germline V gene. Here the CDR3 DNA reads TGTGCCAGCAGTGGGGGGGTAGCCAAAAACATTCAGTACTTC. Its translation: CASSGGVAKNIQYF.

The gene calls are TRBV28 and TRBJ2-7; 9 nucleotides match TRBD1. The junction had 5 bases not matched to a gene; V was cut back by 3 bases and J by 5 bases. The length of the CDR3 is 14 residues. Per germline, CDR1 MDHEN and CDR2 SYDVKM. The CDR3 spells CASSLGTGFDEQYF. The CDR3 DNA reads TGTGCCAGCAGTTTGGGGACAGGGTTCGACGAGCAGTACTTC.

This rearrangement joins TRBV4-2 to TRBJ2-1; 11 bases line up with TRBD2. CDR1 is LGHNA and CDR2 is YNFKEQ in the germline V gene. V was clipped by 5 bases and J by 4 bases; unmatched bases: 7. This CDR3 comprises 16 residues. The CDR3 here is CASSSRLAGIYNEQFF. The CDR3 DNA follows: TGTGCCAGCAGCTCCCGACTAGCGGGAATTTACAATGAGCAGTTCTTC.

The chain has TRBV2 and TRBJ1-4; tentatively, D is TRBD1 (6 bases). V was cut by 9 bases and J by 1 base, with 9 bases left in between. This CDR3 comprises 13 residues. From germline, CDR1 is SNHLY and CDR2 FYNNEI. Here the CDR3 DNA reads TGTGCCAGTAAGACAGGAACTAATGAAAAACTGTTTTTT. It encodes CASKTGTNEKLFF.

J is TRBJ1-5 and V is TRBV6-6, with D possibly being TRBD1 (5 bases). This CDR3 has 14 amino acids. Deletions cut 0 bases from V and 4 bases from J, with 7 bases between. CDR1 is MNHNY and CDR2 is SVGAGI in the germline V gene (reference sequence). The CDR3 loop reads CASSYSTGNQPQHF. DNA for the CDR3: TGTGCCAGCAGTTACTCTACAGGAAATCAGCCCCAGCATTTT.

J is TRBJ2-5 and V is TRBV5-8; 9 bases line up with TRBD1. The CDR3 contains 16 residues. CDR1 SGHTS and CDR2 YDEGEE come from the germline V gene. The V and J ends lost 2 bases and 5 bases, in that order; junction bases with no gene match: 10. The CDR3 loop is CASSFGQGRVGETQYF. The CDR3 DNA reads TGTGCCAGCAGCTTTGGACAGGGGAGAGTAGGGGAGACCCAGTACTTC. Full variable domain (remainder filled in from reference TRBV5-8 and TRBJ2-5): EAGVTQSPTHLIKTRGQQATLRCSPISGHTSVYWYQQALGLGLQFLLWYDEGEERNRGNFPPRFSGRQFPNYSSELNVNALELEDSALYLCASSFGQGRVGETQYFGPGTRLLVL.

The chain joins TRBV14 to TRBJ1-1, with TRBD1 as a possible D gene (5 bases). There are 16 residues in the CDR3. Trimming took 0 bases from V and 0 from J, leaving 11 bases between them. Germline loops: CDR1 SGHDN, CDR2 FVKESK. CDR3: CASSQDWGSMNTEAFF. In DNA, the CDR3 is TGTGCCAGCAGCCAAGATTGGGGCAGCATGAACACTGAAGCTTTCTTT.

The rearrangement joins TRBV19 to TRBJ1-2; weak D call: TRBD1 (5 bases). Germline values: CDR1 LNHDA, CDR2 SQIVND (reference sequence). The CDR3 is made up of 15 amino acids. V lost 7 bases to trimming and J lost 0 bases, with 15 bases between them. The CDR3 protein is CASIGGASANYGYTF. In DNA, the CDR3 is TGTGCCAGTATTGGTGGGGCCTCAGCTAACTATGGCTACACCTTC.

V is TRBV18 and J is TRBJ1-2; 9 nucleotides align to TRBD1. V trimming: 6 bases; J trimming: 8 bases; junction bases outside the gene matches: 7. This CDR3 has 13 residues. CDR1 and CDR2 from the germline V gene are KGHSH and LQKENI. The CDR3 region is CASSPDRGEGYTF. The CDR3 nucleotides are TGTGCCAGCTCCCCGGACAGGGGTGAGGGCTACACCTTC.

A single count supports this clone. J is TRBJ2-1 and V is TRBV5-1, with 8 bases aligning to TRBD2. From germline, CDR1 is SGHRS and CDR2 YFSETQ. J gave up 0 bases and V 0 bases, and 5 bases lay outside the gene matches. The CDR3 has 17 residues. CDR3 residues: CASSLGSGSVSYNEQFF. CDR3 DNA: TGCGCCAGCAGCTTGGGAAGCGGGAGTGTCTCCTACAATGAGCAGTTCTTC.

The chain recombines TRBV5-1 with TRBJ2-1, with 7 bases identical to TRBD2. The J segment lost 6 bases and the V segment lost 0 bases, leaving 3 bases of the junction unmatched. This CDR3 has 14 amino acids. Germline-derived CDR1 and CDR2 are SGHRS and YFSETQ. The CDR3 DNA sequence: TGCGCCAGCAGCTTGGGGACTAGGAGCAATGAGCAGTTCTTC. This codes for CASSLGTRSNEQFF. The full variable domain, with the rest looked up from reference TRBV5-1 and TRBJ2-1, is KAGVTQTPRYLIKTRGQQVTLSCSPISGHRSVSWYQQTPGQGLQFLFEYFSETQRNKGNFPGRFSGRQFSNSRSEMNVSTLELGDSALYLCASSLGTRSNEQFFGPGTRLTVL.

This clone showed up just a few times. The CDR3: CASSVNRGSNEQYF. For the CDR3, the DNA is TGTGCCAGCAGCGTCAACAGGGGGTCGAACGAGCAGTACTTC. V usage is TRBV7-9 and J usage is TRBJ2-7; 8 bases map to TRBD1. Germline CDR1 SEHNR, CDR2 FQNEAQ (reference sequence). J was trimmed by 5 bases and V by 5 bases; bases with no gene match: 8. The CDR3 is 14 residues long.

The chain uses TRBV11-1 and TRBJ2-5, with D hard to call. Trimming removed 1 base from V and 5 bases from J, with 8 bases in between. The CDR3 totals 13 residues. Germline V gene lookup returns CDR1 SGHAT and CDR2 FQDESV (reference sequence). CDR3 sequence: CASSLGPGETQYF. CDR3 in DNA: TGTGCCAGCAGCTTAGGCCCCGGGGAGACCCAGTACTTC.

This clone was observed once. V is TRBV18 and J is TRBJ1-1; no clear D gene. This CDR3 has 14 amino acids. V was trimmed by 2 bases and J by 1 base, leaving 8 bases between them. CDR1 and CDR2 from the germline V gene are KGHSH and LQKENI. The CDR3 loop is CASSPGSGNTEAFF. In nucleotides, the CDR3 is TGTGCCAGCTCACCAGGCAGCGGGAACACTGAAGCTTTCTTT.

The chain is built from TRBV28 and TRBJ1-2; D ambiguous. V gave up 6 bases and J gave up 1 base, with 9 bases separating them. Germline V lookup: CDR1 MDHEN, CDR2 SYDVKM. The CDR3 consists of 13 residues. In DNA, the CDR3 is TGTGCCAGCAGCCCCCCTTATAACTATGGCTACACCTTC. Its protein product is CASSPPYNYGYTF.

The rearrangement uses TRBV5-1 and TRBJ1-4; 8 bases fit TRBD1. The V and J ends lost 3 bases and 10 bases, in that order; junction bases with no gene match: 5. The CDR3 totals 13 residues. From germline, CDR1 is SGHRS and CDR2 YFSETQ. The CDR3 here is CASSSQQGGKLFF. The CDR3 nucleotides are TGCGCCAGCAGCTCGCAACAGGGGGGAAAACTGTTTTTT. Filled out from reference TRBV5-1 and TRBJ1-4, the complete variable domain reads KAGVTQTPRYLIKTRGQQVTLSCSPISGHRSVSWYQQTPGQGLQFLFEYFSETQRNKGNFPGRFSGRQFSNSRSEMNVSTLELGDSALYLCASSSQQGGKLFFGSGTQLSVL.

The rearrangement links TRBV10-3 to TRBJ1-5, with 8 positions matching TRBD1. The CDR3 consists of 16 residues. The J segment lost 5 bases and the V segment lost 0 bases, leaving 6 bases of the junction unmatched. Germline assignment: CDR1 ENHRY and CDR2 SYGVKD. CDR3 protein: CAISESRQGWDQPQHF. CDR3 coding DNA: TGTGCCATCAGTGAGTCTCGACAGGGGTGGGATCAGCCCCAGCATTTT.

Here the CDR3 reads CASSRTGDPNQPQHF. Here the CDR3 DNA reads TGTGCCAGCAGTAGAACAGGGGACCCCAATCAGCCCCAGCATTTT. The chain is built from TRBV6-5 and TRBJ1-5, with TRBD1 matching 7 bases. Germline loops: CDR1 MNHEY, CDR2 SVGAGI. Unmatched junction bases numbered 7, after V lost 5 bases and J lost 3 bases. The CDR3 is made up of 15 amino acids.

The chain is built from TRBV19 and TRBJ1-5; D is ambiguous. The V gene lost 2 bases and the J gene lost 6 bases, with 8 bases spanning the gap. CDR1 LNHDA and CDR2 SQIVND come from the germline V gene (reference sequence). The CDR3 runs to 13 residues. The CDR3 loop is CASSINPGQPQHF. CDR3 nucleotide sequence: TGTGCCAGTAGTATAAACCCGGGTCAGCCCCAGCATTTT. Full variable domain (remainder filled in from reference TRBV19 and TRBJ1-5): DGGITQSPKYLFRKEGQNVTLSCEQNLNHDAMYWYRQDPGQGLRLIYYSQIVNDFQKGDIAEGYSVSREKKESFPLTVTSAQKNPTAFYLCASSINPGQPQHFGDGTRLSIL.